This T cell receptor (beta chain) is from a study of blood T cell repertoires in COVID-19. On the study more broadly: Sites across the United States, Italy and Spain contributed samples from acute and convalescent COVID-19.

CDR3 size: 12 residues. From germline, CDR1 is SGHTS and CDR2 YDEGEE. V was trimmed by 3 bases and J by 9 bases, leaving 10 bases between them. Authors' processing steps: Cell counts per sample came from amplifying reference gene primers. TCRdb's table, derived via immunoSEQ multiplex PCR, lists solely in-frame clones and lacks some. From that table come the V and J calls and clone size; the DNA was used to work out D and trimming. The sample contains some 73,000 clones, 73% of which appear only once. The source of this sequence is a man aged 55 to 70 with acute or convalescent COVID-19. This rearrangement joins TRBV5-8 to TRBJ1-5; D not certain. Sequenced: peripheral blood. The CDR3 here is CASSSERGPQHF. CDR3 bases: TGTGCCAGCAGCTCTGAAAGAGGGCCCCAGCATTTT.